The rows below give T cell receptor beta chains drawn from one sample of a study of yellow fever vaccine responses in identical twins. Via MiXCR, TCRdb re-called the RT-PCR reads, giving one row per CDR3 protein. Of approximately 32,000 distinct CDR3 sequences in the sample, less than 70% were seen once. Material: T cells from blood (PBMCs), unsorted or a sorted subset (not recorded which), obtained before or after yellow fever vaccination (not recorded which). Every receptor here comes from a woman aged 18-29 years who received the yellow fever vaccine. The CDR3 runs from the conserved cysteine through the conserved F or W. Fields, in order: J gene, V gene, CDR3 protein.

TRBJ2-7	TRBV10-1	CASSEAGTYEQYF
TRBJ2-2	TRBV18	CASSPPSRNPGELFF
TRBJ1-4	TRBV9	CASSVDSGVEKLFF
TRBJ2-1	TRBV15	CATSRPGGSYNEQFF
TRBJ2-1	TRBV28	CARRRLAGGREQFF
TRBJ2-1	TRBV11-3	CASSLGGTAYNEQFF
TRBJ1-6	TRBV15	CATSRTGRNSPLHF
TRBJ1-3	TRBV12-3/TRBV12-4	CASSLLGNTIYF
TRBJ2-3	TRBV6-5	CASSYSGGTDTQYF
TRBJ1-1	TRBV4-2	CASSQDHENTEAFF